Each of the 31 T cell receptor beta chains below was sequenced from the same sample in a study of T cells in Graves' hyperthyroidism and ophthalmopathy. The investigators amplified TCR beta CDR3 regions from RNA transcripts. The HTBI primer set drove a first-round RT-PCR of the TCR CDR3. TCRdb used MiXCR to reprocess the multiplex PCR reads, holding one entry per CDR3 protein. The data contain some 800,000 distinct CDR3 sequences, more than 30% of them singletons. Sequenced input: blood. Source of these receptors: a man younger than 35 with Graves' hyperthyroidism.

This clonotype was counted at least ten times. V is TRBV7-9 and J is TRBJ1-2; D possibly corresponds to TRBD1 (5 bases). This CDR3 has 13 amino acids. Between the trimmed V and J ends, which lost 8 bases and 3 bases, there was a span of 13 bases. Germline-derived CDR1 and CDR2 are SEHNR and FQNEAQ (reference sequence). DNA of the CDR3: TGTGCCAGCTGGGGGACCAGGGACTATGGCTACACCTTC. The encoded protein is CASWGTRDYGYTF.

The gene calls are TRBV5-8 and TRBJ1-4; D remains ambiguous. With 4 bases removed from V and 0 bases from J, the gap between germline ends came to 10 bases. The V gene's germline CDR1 is SGHTS and CDR2 YDEGEE. The CDR3 contains 15 residues. The CDR3 protein is CASSQYIATNEKLFF. CDR3 bases: TGTGCCAGCAGCCAATACATAGCAACTAATGAAAAACTGTTTTTT.

The J gene is TRBJ2-2, the V gene TRBV7-8, with 11 bases matching TRBD1. V lost 3 bases and J lost 7; bases outside the gene matches: 7. Germline V gives CDR1 SGHVS, CDR2 FQNEAQ. The CDR3 contains 16 residues. This CDR3 is CASSLAGQGAGGELFF. The CDR3 DNA sequence: TGTGCCAGCAGCTTGGCCGGACAGGGGGCCGGCGGGGAGCTGTTTTTT.

This clonotype was detected ten times or more. J is TRBJ1-6 and V is TRBV20-1; a possible D gene is TRBD1 (5 bases). Germline assignment: CDR1 DFQATT and CDR2 SNEGSKA (reference sequence). The CDR3 has 13 residues. Trimming pared 6 bases from V and 6 bases from J, leaving 12 bases between. CDR3 DNA sequence: TGCAGTGCGGCGGCAGGGAGTAATTCACCCCTCCACTTT. It codes for CSAAAGSNSPLHF.

This chain joins TRBV15 and TRBJ2-7; 7 nucleotides align to TRBD2. CDR3 length: 16 amino acids. Per the germline V gene, CDR1 is LNHNV and CDR2 is YYDKDF (reference sequence). Losses at the gene ends were 1 base for V and 1 base for J; bases not matched to a gene: 7. The DNA for the CDR3 is TGTGCCACCAGCAGAGTTCCCTTTAGCGGGTCCTACGAGCAGTACTTC. Translated: CATSRVPFSGSYEQYF.

The chain joins TRBV12-3 or TRBV12-4 to TRBJ1-4, with D possibly matching TRBD1 (5 bases). CDR3 size: 14 residues. Trimming left V 5 bases short and J 8 bases short, with 15 bases between. The CDR3: CASSPRRGEEKLFF. In DNA form, the CDR3 reads TGTGCCAGCAGTCCTCGTCGGGGGGAGGAAAAACTGTTTTTT.

This chain uses TRBV4-1 with TRBJ2-7; 7 bases map to TRBD1. Losses at the gene ends were 3 bases for V and 2 bases for J; bases not matched to a gene: 4. Germline CDR1 and CDR2: MGHRA and YSYEKL. The CDR3 loop spans 14 amino acids. CDR3 protein: CASSHLGQAYEQYF. CDR3 in DNA: TGCGCCAGCAGCCATCTTGGACAGGCCTACGAGCAGTACTTC.

The table lists this clonotype with a few counts. The chain couples TRBV12-5 to TRBJ2-7, with a weak D call TRBD1 (6 bases). Trimming took 4 bases from V and 3 from J, leaving 16 bases between them. Germline V gene lookup returns CDR1 LGHNT and CDR2 FRNRAP. The CDR3 is 15 amino acids. CDR3: CASGYILTGHYEQYF. CDR3 in DNA: TGTGCTAGTGGTTACATCCTGACAGGACACTACGAGCAGTACTTC.

This chain's CDR3 is CASSRLLPNEKLFF. For the CDR3, the DNA is TGTGCCAGCAGCCGACTCTTACCAAATGAAAAACTGTTTTTT. The gene calls are TRBV7-9 and TRBJ1-4; D unresolved. This CDR3 spans 14 amino acids. V lost 5 bases to trimming and J lost 5 bases, with 12 bases between them. The V gene's germline CDR1 is SEHNR and CDR2 FQNEAQ (reference sequence).

The table lists this clonotype with many counts. The chain couples TRBV7-2 to TRBJ2-7; 8 positions agree with TRBD2. The germline CDR1 and CDR2 sequences are SGHTA and FQGNSA. The trim removed 5 bases at V and 2 bases at J, leaving 5 bases unmatched. The CDR3 runs to 14 residues. The CDR3 reads CASSPPGLAYEQYF. The CDR3 nucleotides read TGTGCCAGCAGCCCCCCGGGACTAGCCTACGAGCAGTACTTC.

V gene TRBV20-1 combines with J gene TRBJ1-1; no reliable D call. Germline V gene data show CDR1 as DFQATT and CDR2 as SNEGSKA (reference sequence). The V end lost 3 bases, the J end lost 4 bases, and 15 bases lay between the germline ends. The CDR3 totals 14 residues. The CDR3 coding sequence is TGCAGTGCTAGTTACGGGGATCGCATCACTGAAGCTTTCTTT. This gives the protein CSASYGDRITEAFF.

This clonotype was counted ten times or more. V gene TRBV7-9 combines with J gene TRBJ2-7; D is ambiguous. V was pared by 5 bases and J by 2 bases, with 10 bases between. Germline V gives CDR1 SEHNR, CDR2 FQNEAQ (reference sequence). The CDR3 runs to 13 residues. The CDR3 loop is CASSPALAYEQYF. DNA of the CDR3: TGTGCCAGCAGCCCTGCGTTGGCCTACGAGCAGTACTTC.

This clonotype was seen a few times. The V call is TRBV4-2, the J call TRBJ2-7, with a tentative D call TRBD2 (5 bases). Germline assignment: CDR1 LGHNA and CDR2 YNFKEQ. V lost 5 bases, J lost 7 bases, and 21 bases lay in between. The CDR3 sequence is 15 residues long. The chain's CDR3 is CASSSHDRGVREQYF. The DNA of the CDR3 is TGTGCCAGCAGCTCGCATGACCGGGGAGTGAGGGAGCAGTACTTC.

This clonotype has a handful of counts. The chain has TRBV25-1 and TRBJ1-1; 7 bases match TRBD1. Losses at the gene ends were 5 bases for V and 3 bases for J; bases not matched to a gene: 12. Germline values: CDR1 MGHDK, CDR2 SYGVNS. CDR3 size: 16 residues. CDR3 loop: CASSLIGAGGDTEAFF. The DNA of the CDR3 is TGTGCCAGCAGTTTAATTGGGGCAGGGGGTGACACTGAAGCTTTCTTT.

The chain combines TRBV4-1 with TRBJ1-5; 8 nucleotides align to TRBD1. The CDR3 is made up of 14 amino acids. The V segment lost 4 bases and the J segment 10 bases; nucleotides outside the gene matches: 9. CDR1 is MGHRA, CDR2 YSYEKL, per germline. The CDR3 nucleotides read TGCGCCAGCAGCCCTGGACAGGGCGCCGGACCCCAGCATTTT. Its translation: CASSPGQGAGPQHF.

This clonotype was recorded a few times. V is TRBV11-2 and J is TRBJ2-5, with no clear D. Germline V gene sequence: CDR1 SGHAT, CDR2 FQNNGV. The CDR3 sequence is 15 residues long. V dropped 0 bases and J dropped 5 bases, with 13 bases sitting between them. Here the CDR3 DNA reads TGTGCCAGCAGCTTAGATACGGCACCGTGGGAGACCCAGTACTTC. Translated, it gives CASSLDTAPWETQYF. Drawing the rest from reference TRBV11-2 and TRBJ2-5, the complete variable domain is EAGVAQSPRYKIIEKRQSVAFWCNPISGHATLYWYQQILGQGPKLLIQFQNNGVVDDSQLPKDRFSAERLKGVDSTLKIQPAKLEDSAVYLCASSLDTAPWETQYFGPGTRLLVL.

This clonotype was counted many times. The J gene is TRBJ2-2, the V gene TRBV2; 7 nucleotides align to TRBD2. V was clipped by 6 bases and J by 1 base; unmatched bases: 5. CDR1 and CDR2 (germline): SNHLY, FYNNEI. The CDR3 has 15 amino acids. Written as DNA, the CDR3 is TGTGCCAGCAGGGGAGGGAATCGGAACACCGGGGAGCTGTTTTTT. This encodes CASRGGNRNTGELFF.

This clonotype was counted at least ten times. The chain employs TRBV29-1 and TRBJ2-7; TRBD1 aligns across 7 bases. Germline assignment: CDR1 SQVTM and CDR2 ANQGSEA. The V gene end was trimmed by 7 bases and the J gene end by 3 bases; junction bases not matched to a gene: 6. The CDR3 covers 12 residues. The chain's CDR3 is CSAEGDSYEQYF. CDR3 coding DNA: TGCAGCGCAGAGGGGGACAGCTACGAGCAGTACTTC.

At least ten counts were recorded for this clonotype. J is TRBJ2-5 and V is TRBV29-1; no definite D call. The germline CDR1 and CDR2 sequences are SQVTM and ANQGSEA. The CDR3 sequence is 12 residues long. Trimming pared 7 bases from V and 1 base from J, leaving 10 bases between. The CDR3 bases are TGCAGCGCTTACAGAACCCAAGAGACCCAGTACTTC. As protein: CSAYRTQETQYF. Looking up the rest from reference TRBV29-1 and TRBJ2-5 gives the full variable domain: SAVISQKPSRDICQRGTSLTIQCQVDSQVTMMFWYRQQPGQSLTLIATANQGSEATYESGFVIDKFPISRPNLTFSTLTVSNMSPEDSSIYLCSAYRTQETQYFGPGTRLLVL.

The V gene is TRBV9, the J gene TRBJ1-3; 8 bases are shared with TRBD1. V shed 3 bases and J 3 bases; nucleotides not matched to a gene: 8. The CDR3 is made up of 16 amino acids. CDR1 SGDLS and CDR2 YYNGEE come from the germline V gene. The CDR3 nucleotides read TGTGCCAGCAGCGACCTTGCAGGGGGCGGTGGAAACACCATATATTTT. Its translation: CASSDLAGGGGNTIYF. Complete variable domain (other parts from reference TRBV9 and TRBJ1-3): DSGVTQTPKHLITATGQRVTLRCSPRSGDLSVYWYQQSLDQGLQFLIQYYNGEERAKGNILERFSAQQFPDLHSELNLSSLELGDSALYFCASSDLAGGGGNTIYFGEGSWLTVV.

Worth noting for this clonotype: In this CDR3 the conserved last residue, phenylalanine or tryptophan, is missing, so a read error is likely. J is TRBJ2-6 and V is TRBV19; D call uncertain. With 3 bases removed from V and 2 bases from J, the gap between germline ends came to 5 bases. Germline V gives CDR1 LNHDA, CDR2 SQIVND (reference sequence). This CDR3 has 14 amino acids. The CDR3 spells CASSIGAGANVLTI. For the CDR3, the DNA is TGTGCCAGTAGTATCGGCGCTGGGGCCAACGTCCTGACTATC.

The gene calls are TRBV29-1 and TRBJ2-5, with a tentative D call TRBD2 (5 bases). CDR1 SQVTM and CDR2 ANQGSEA come from the germline V gene. CDR3 length: 10 residues. The CDR3 DNA reads as TGCAGTCAGCGGCAAGAGACCCAGTACTTC. This encodes CSQRQETQYF. Full variable domain (rest looked up from reference TRBV29-1 and TRBJ2-5): SAVISQKPSRDICQRGTSLTIQCQVDSQVTMMFWYRQQPGQSLTLIATANQGSEATYESGFVIDKFPISRPNLTFSTLTVSNMSPEDSSIYLCSQRQETQYFGPGTRLLVL.

V usage is TRBV12-3 or TRBV12-4 and J usage is TRBJ2-7; TRBD1 matches 11 bases. CDR3 length: 17 amino acids. Trimming cost V 2 bases and J 1 base; bases outside gene matches: 7. CDR3 bases: TGTGCCAGCAGTTTAAGAAGTGGACAGGGGGCGTCCTACGAGCAGTACTTC. This translates into CASSLRSGQGASYEQYF.

The V call is TRBV5-1, the J call TRBJ1-1; 7 bases are shared with TRBD1. The V and J ends lost 4 bases and 5 bases, in that order; junction bases with no gene match: 8. The CDR3 spans 14 residues. CDR1 and CDR2 (germline): SGHRS, YFSETQ. The CDR3 sequence is CASSMEGAGTEAFF. Written as DNA, the CDR3 is TGCGCCAGCAGCATGGAGGGGGCCGGGACTGAAGCTTTCTTT. The full variable domain, with the rest looked up from reference TRBV5-1 and TRBJ1-1, is KAGVTQTPRYLIKTRGQQVTLSCSPISGHRSVSWYQQTPGQGLQFLFEYFSETQRNKGNFPGRFSGRQFSNSRSEMNVSTLELGDSALYLCASSMEGAGTEAFFGQGTRLTVV.

This clonotype was detected many times. The rearrangement uses TRBV29-1 and TRBJ2-5; TRBD2 matches at 8 bases. The ends lost 8 bases at V and 4 bases at J; junction bases unmatched: 6. Germline CDR1 is SQVTM and CDR2 is ANQGSEA. The CDR3 sequence is 12 residues long. The CDR3 DNA sequence: TGCAGCCACCCGGGGGGGGGAGAGACCCAGTACTTC. As protein: CSHPGGGETQYF. The full variable domain, rest sourced from reference TRBV29-1 and TRBJ2-5, is SAVISQKPSRDICQRGTSLTIQCQVDSQVTMMFWYRQQPGQSLTLIATANQGSEATYESGFVIDKFPISRPNLTFSTLTVSNMSPEDSSIYLCSHPGGGETQYFGPGTRLLVL.

Of note for this clonotype: A much larger clone sits a single nucleotide away, making a read error possible. This sequence joins TRBV10-3 and TRBJ1-5; D unclear. Trimming left V 7 bases short and J 3 bases short, with 13 bases between. Germline V gene sequence: CDR1 ENHRY, CDR2 SYGVKD. The CDR3 has 14 residues. This chain's CDR3 is CAIIPGPPNQPQHF. The CDR3 DNA follows: TGTGCCATCATACCGGGTCCCCCCAATCAGCCCCAGCATTTT.

V gene TRBV19 combines with J gene TRBJ1-5, with D maybe TRBD1 (5 bases). The V gene's germline CDR1 is LNHDA and CDR2 SQIVND (reference sequence). V lost 4 bases, J lost 11 bases, and 21 bases lay in between. This CDR3 spans 15 amino acids. The CDR3 is CASSNGGSGTGSQHF. The CDR3 region has the DNA TGTGCCAGTAGTAACGGGGGATCAGGGACGGGGTCCCAGCATTTT.

The chain uses TRBV5-1 and TRBJ2-7; 9 positions match TRBD1. In germline, CDR1 is SGHRS, CDR2 YFSETQ. This CDR3 is built from 15 residues. Trimming removed 0 bases from V and 7 bases from J; junction bases left unmatched: 8. The CDR3 loop is CASSLAGTGSDEQYF. The DNA for the CDR3 is TGCGCCAGCAGCTTGGCCGGGACAGGGTCGGATGAGCAGTACTTC.

This clonotype has at least ten counts. The chain carries TRBV20-1 and TRBJ1-6; perhaps TRBD1 as D (5 bases). The CDR3 consists of 12 residues. Trimming took 6 bases from V and 10 from J, leaving 13 bases between them. Per germline, CDR1 DFQATT and CDR2 SNEGSKA (reference sequence). The CDR3 DNA follows: TGCAGTGCCCGAAGCAAGGGGTCACCCCTCCACTTT. It translates to CSARSKGSPLHF.

The chain has TRBV5-1 and TRBJ1-1; D call uncertain. CDR1 is SGHRS and CDR2 is YFSETQ in the germline V gene. This CDR3 is built from 15 residues. V dropped 7 bases and J dropped 1 base, with 17 bases sitting between them. Here the CDR3 DNA reads TGCGCCAGCGTCCTGGACCCGGGCCCGAACACTGAAGCTTTCTTT. Translating it yields CASVLDPGPNTEAFF.

The genes are TRBV10-3 and TRBJ2-5, with D tentatively TRBD2 (6 bases). The CDR3 is made up of 16 amino acids. Germline V gives CDR1 ENHRY, CDR2 SYGVKD. The V gene lost 3 bases and the J gene lost 1 base, with 15 bases spanning the gap. DNA for the CDR3: TGTGCCATCAGTGATTCATGGACTAACAGCCAAGAGACCCAGTACTTC. It encodes CAISDSWTNSQETQYF.